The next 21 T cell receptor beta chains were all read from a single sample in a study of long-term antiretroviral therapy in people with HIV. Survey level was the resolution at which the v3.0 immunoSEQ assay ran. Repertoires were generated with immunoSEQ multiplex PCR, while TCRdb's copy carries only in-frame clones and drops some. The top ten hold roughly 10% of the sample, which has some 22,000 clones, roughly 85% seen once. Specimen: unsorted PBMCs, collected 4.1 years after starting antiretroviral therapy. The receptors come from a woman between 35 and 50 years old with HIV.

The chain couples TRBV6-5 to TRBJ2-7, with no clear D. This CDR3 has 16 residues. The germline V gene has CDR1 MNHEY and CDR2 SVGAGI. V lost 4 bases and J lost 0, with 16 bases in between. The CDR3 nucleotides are TGTGCCAGCAGTTTCACCACGCCAGGTTACTCCTACGAGCAGTACTTC. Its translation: CASSFTTPGYSYEQYF.

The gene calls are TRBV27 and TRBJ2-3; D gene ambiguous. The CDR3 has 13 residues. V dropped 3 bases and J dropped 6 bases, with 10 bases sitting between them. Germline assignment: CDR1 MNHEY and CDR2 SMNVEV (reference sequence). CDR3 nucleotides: TGTGCCAGCAGTTTTGTTGCCTGGGATACGCAGTATTTT. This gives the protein CASSFVAWDTQYF.

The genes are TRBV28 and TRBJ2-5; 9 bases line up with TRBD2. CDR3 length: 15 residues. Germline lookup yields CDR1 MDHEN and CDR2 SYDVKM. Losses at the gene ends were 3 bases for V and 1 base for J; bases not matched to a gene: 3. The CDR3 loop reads CASSLLAGLQETQYF. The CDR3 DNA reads TGTGCCAGCAGTTTGCTAGCGGGACTCCAAGAGACCCAGTACTTC. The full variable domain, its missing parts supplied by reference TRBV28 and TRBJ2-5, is DVKVTQSSRYLVKRTGEKVFLECVQDMDHENMFWYRQDPGLGLRLIYFSYDVKMKEKGDIPEGYSVSREKKERFSLILESASTNQTSMYLCASSLLAGLQETQYFGPGTRLLVL.

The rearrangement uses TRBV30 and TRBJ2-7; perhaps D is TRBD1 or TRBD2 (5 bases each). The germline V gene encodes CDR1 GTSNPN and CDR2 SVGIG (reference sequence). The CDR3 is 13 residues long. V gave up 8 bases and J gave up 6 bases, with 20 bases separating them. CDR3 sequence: CARMDSRDVEQYF. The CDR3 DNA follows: TGTGCCCGCATGGATTCTAGGGACGTCGAGCAGTACTTC.

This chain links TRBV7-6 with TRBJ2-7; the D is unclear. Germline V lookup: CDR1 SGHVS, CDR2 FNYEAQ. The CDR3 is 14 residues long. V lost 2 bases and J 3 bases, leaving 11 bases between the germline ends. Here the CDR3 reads CASSLSRADYEQYF. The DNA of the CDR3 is TGTGCCAGCAGCTTAAGTCGGGCAGACTACGAGCAGTACTTC.

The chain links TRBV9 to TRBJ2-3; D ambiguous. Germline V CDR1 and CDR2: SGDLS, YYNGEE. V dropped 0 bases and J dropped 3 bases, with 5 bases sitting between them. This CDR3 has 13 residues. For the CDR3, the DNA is TGTGCCAGCAGCGTAGGGGAAACAGATACGCAGTATTTT. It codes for CASSVGETDTQYF.

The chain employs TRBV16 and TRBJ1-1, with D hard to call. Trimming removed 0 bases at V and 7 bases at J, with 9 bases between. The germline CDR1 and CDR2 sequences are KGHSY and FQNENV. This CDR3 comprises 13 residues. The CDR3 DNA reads TGTGCCAGCAGCCAATCGCCAAAAATTGAAGCTTTCTTT. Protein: CASSQSPKIEAFF.

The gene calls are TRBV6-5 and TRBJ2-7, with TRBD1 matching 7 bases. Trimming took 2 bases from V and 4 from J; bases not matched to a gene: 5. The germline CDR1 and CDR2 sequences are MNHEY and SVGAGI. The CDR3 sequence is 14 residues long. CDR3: CASSYRQGEYEQYF. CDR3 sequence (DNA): TGTGCCAGCAGTTACAGGCAGGGGGAATACGAGCAGTACTTC.

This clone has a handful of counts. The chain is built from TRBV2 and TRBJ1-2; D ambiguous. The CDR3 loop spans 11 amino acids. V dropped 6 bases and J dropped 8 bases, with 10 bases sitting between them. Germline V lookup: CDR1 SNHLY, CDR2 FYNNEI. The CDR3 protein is CASSPSVGYTF. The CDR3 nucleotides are TGTGCCAGCAGCCCCTCAGTAGGCTACACCTTC.

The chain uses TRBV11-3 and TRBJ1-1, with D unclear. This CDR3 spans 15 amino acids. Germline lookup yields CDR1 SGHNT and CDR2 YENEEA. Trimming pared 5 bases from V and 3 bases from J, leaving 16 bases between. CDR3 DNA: TGTGCCAGCAGCCCAGGTCAAGGCTCGGACACTGAAGCTTTCTTT. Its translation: CASSPGQGSDTEAFF. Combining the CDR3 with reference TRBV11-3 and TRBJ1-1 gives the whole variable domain EAGVVQSPRYKIIEKKQPVAFWCNPISGHNTLYWYLQNLGQGPELLIRYENEEAVDDSQLPKDRFSAERLKGVDSTLKIQPAELGDSAVYLCASSPGQGSDTEAFFGQGTRLTVV.

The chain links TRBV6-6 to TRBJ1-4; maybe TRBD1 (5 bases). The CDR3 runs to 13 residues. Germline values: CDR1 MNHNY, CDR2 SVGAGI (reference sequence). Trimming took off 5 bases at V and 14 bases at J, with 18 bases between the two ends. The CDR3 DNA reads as TGTGCCAGCAGTGACCAAGGGGCACTTGTCCTGTTTTTT. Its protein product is CASSDQGALVLFF.

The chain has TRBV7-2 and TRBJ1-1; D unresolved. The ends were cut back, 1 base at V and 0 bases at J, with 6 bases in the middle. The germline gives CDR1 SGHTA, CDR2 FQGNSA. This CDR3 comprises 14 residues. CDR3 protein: CASSLGTVNTEAFF. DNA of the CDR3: TGTGCCAGCAGCTTAGGGACGGTGAACACTGAAGCTTTCTTT.

The DNA for the CDR3 is TGCGCCAGCAGCCCGAATTCGTACCGGGACGAGCAGTACTTC. The encoded protein is CASSPNSYRDEQYF. V is TRBV5-1 and J is TRBJ2-7, with D uncertain. This CDR3 comprises 14 residues. CDR1 is SGHRS and CDR2 is YFSETQ in the germline V gene. Trimming pared 4 bases from V and 5 bases from J, leaving 16 bases between. Together with reference TRBV5-1 and TRBJ2-7, the CDR3 gives the full variable domain: KAGVTQTPRYLIKTRGQQVTLSCSPISGHRSVSWYQQTPGQGLQFLFEYFSETQRNKGNFPGRFSGRQFSNSRSEMNVSTLELGDSALYLCASSPNSYRDEQYFGPGTRLTVT.

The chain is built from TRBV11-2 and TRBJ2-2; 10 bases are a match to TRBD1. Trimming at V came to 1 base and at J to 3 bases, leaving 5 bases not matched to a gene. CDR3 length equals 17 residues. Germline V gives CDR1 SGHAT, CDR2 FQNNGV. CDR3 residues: CASSLGGTGVYTGELFF. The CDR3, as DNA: TGTGCCAGCAGCTTAGGCGGGACAGGGGTCTACACCGGGGAGCTGTTTTTT.

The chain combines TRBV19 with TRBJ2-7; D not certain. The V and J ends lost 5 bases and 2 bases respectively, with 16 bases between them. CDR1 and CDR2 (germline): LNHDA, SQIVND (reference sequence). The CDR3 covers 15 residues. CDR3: CASSLSDLGPYEQYF. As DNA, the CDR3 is TGTGCCAGTAGTCTGTCAGACCTAGGACCCTACGAGCAGTACTTC.

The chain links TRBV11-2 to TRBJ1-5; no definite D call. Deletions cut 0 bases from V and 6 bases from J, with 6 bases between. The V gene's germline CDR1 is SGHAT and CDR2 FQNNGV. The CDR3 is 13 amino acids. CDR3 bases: TGTGCCAGCAGCTTAGATCATGGTCAGCCCCAGCATTTT. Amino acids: CASSLDHGQPQHF.

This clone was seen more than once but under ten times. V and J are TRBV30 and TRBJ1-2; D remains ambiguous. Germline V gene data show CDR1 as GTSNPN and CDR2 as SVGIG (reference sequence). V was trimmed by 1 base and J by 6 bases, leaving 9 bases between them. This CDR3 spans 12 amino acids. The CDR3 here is CAWSALTNGYTF. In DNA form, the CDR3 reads TGTGCCTGGAGTGCCCTCACAAATGGCTACACCTTC.

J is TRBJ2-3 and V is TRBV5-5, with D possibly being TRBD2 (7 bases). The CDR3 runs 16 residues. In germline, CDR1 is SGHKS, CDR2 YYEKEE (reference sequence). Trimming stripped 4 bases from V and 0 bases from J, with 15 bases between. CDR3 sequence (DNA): TGTGCCAGCAGCCTAGGGGGAGGGTGGAGCACAGATACGCAGTATTTT. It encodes CASSLGGGWSTDTQYF.

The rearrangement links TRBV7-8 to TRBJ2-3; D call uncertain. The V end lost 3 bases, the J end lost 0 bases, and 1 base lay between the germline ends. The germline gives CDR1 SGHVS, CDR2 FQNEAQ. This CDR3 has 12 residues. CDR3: CASSLSTDTQYF. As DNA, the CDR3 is TGTGCCAGCAGCTTGAGCACAGATACGCAGTATTTT.

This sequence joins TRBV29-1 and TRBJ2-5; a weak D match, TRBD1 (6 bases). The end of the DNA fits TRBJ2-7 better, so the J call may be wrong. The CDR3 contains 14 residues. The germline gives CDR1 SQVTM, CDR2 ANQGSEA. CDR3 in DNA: TGCAGCGCCACCCCCCCGACAGGATCCTACGAGCAGTACTTC. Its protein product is CSATPPTGSYEQYF.

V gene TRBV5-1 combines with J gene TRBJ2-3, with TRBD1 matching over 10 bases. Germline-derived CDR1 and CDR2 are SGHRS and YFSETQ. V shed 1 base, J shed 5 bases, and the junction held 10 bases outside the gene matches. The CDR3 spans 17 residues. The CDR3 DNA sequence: TGCGCCAGCAGCTTGCAACCCTCGGGACAGGGGAAAGATACGCAGTATTTT. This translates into CASSLQPSGQGKDTQYF.